These 8 T cell receptor beta chains came from one sample sequenced in a study of cytomegalovirus exposure and HLA in healthy donors. Researchers ran the PCR with 60 Vbeta and 13 Jbeta primers. TCRdb keeps only in-frame clones here, not all; method: immunoSEQ multiplex PCR. In all, the sample yields 40,000 or so clones. Sequenced material: PBMCs. Every receptor here comes from a male donor in good health and CMV-seronegative.

The rearrangement links TRBV7-8 to TRBJ2-1; a possible D gene is TRBD2 (6 bases). V lost 7 bases, J lost 9 bases, and 19 bases lay in between. The germline gives CDR1 SGHVS, CDR2 FQNEAQ. This CDR3 has 14 amino acids. CDR3 DNA sequence: TGTGCCAGCACCATAACCGGGACTCCTGGTGAGCAGTTCTTC. Translating it yields CASTITGTPGEQFF.

The rearrangement uses TRBV18 and TRBJ1-5; D perhaps matches TRBD1 (5 bases). The germline V gene has CDR1 KGHSH and CDR2 LQKENI. V lost 1 base to trimming and J lost 4 bases, with 11 bases between them. This CDR3 comprises 15 residues. The CDR3 DNA reads TGTGCCAGCTCACCACGCAGGGAAATTAATCAGCCCCAGCATTTT. Its translation is CASSPRREINQPQHF.

V is TRBV7-6 and J is TRBJ2-5; TRBD2 matches 9 bases. CDR1 and CDR2 (germline): SGHVS, FNYEAQ. The CDR3 extends over 15 amino acids. V shed 1 base and J 3 bases; nucleotides not matched to a gene: 3. CDR3 in amino acids: CASSLVGGGEETQYF. The CDR3 nucleotides read TGTGCCAGCAGCTTAGTCGGCGGGGGGGAAGAGACCCAGTACTTC. Based on the CDR3 plus reference TRBV7-6 and TRBJ2-5, the full variable domain is GAGVSQSPRYKVTKRGQDVALRCDPISGHVSLYWYRQALGQGPEFLTYFNYEAQQDKSGLPNDRFSAERPEGSISTLTIQRTEQRDSAMYRCASSLVGGGEETQYFGPGTRLLVL.

The chain employs TRBV5-4 and TRBJ2-2, with 8 positions matching TRBD2. Per germline, CDR1 SGHNT and CDR2 YYREEE (reference sequence). The CDR3 loop spans 16 amino acids. V was clipped by 1 base and J by 3 bases; unmatched bases: 5. The DNA for the CDR3 is TGTGCCAGCAGCTTGCGAAGAGCGGGGGACACCGGGGAGCTGTTTTTT. It encodes CASSLRRAGDTGELFF.

The chain combines TRBV10-3 with TRBJ2-5; possible D gene TRBD2, 6 bases. The germline gives CDR1 ENHRY, CDR2 SYGVKD. V lost 2 bases to trimming and J lost 1 base, with 17 bases between them. The CDR3 covers 17 residues. CDR3 DNA sequence: TGTGCCATCAGTGAGCCGGGGGAGGTTTTATCCCAAGAGACCCAGTACTTC. Protein product: CAISEPGEVLSQETQYF.

V is TRBV6-1 and J is TRBJ1-1; D call uncertain. The germline CDR1 and CDR2 sequences are MNHNS and SASEGT. The CDR3 consists of 13 residues. V lost 10 bases to trimming and J lost 1 base, with 13 bases between them. CDR3 sequence reads: CATSERGNTEAFF. CDR3 bases: TGTGCCACCTCAGAAAGAGGGAACACTGAAGCTTTCTTT.

The chain joins TRBV5-4 to TRBJ2-1; TRBD2 matches 7 bases. The V and J ends lost 5 bases and 1 base, in that order; junction bases with no gene match: 9. Per germline, CDR1 SGHNT and CDR2 YYREEE (reference sequence). The CDR3 totals 16 residues. Here the CDR3 reads CASRAVSGASYNEQFF. The CDR3 bases are TGTGCCAGCAGGGCGGTAAGCGGGGCTTCCTACAATGAGCAGTTCTTC.

The V gene is TRBV12-5, the J gene TRBJ1-2; 8 bases are a match to TRBD1. Germline assignment: CDR1 LGHNT and CDR2 FRNRAP. The CDR3 sequence is 13 residues long. V shed 6 bases and J 6 bases; nucleotides not matched to a gene: 6. The CDR3 protein is CASGTGGQDGYTF. For the CDR3, the DNA is TGTGCTAGTGGAACAGGGGGGCAGGATGGCTACACCTTC.